This passage covers 15 T cell receptor beta chains from one sample sequenced in a study. Using its own MiXCR run on the RT-PCR reads, TCRdb lists one record per CDR3 protein. In the table there are about 680,000 distinct CDR3 sequences, 14% of which are singletons. The sample taken for sequencing was memory CD4+ T cells from blood. The receptors originated from a female donor in good health, serving as a healthy control.

The rearrangement links TRBV5-1 to TRBJ2-1, with TRBD2 as a possible D gene (6 bases). V was clipped by 5 bases and J by 3 bases, with 15 bases between them. This CDR3 contains 15 residues. Per the germline V gene, CDR1 is SGHRS and CDR2 is YFSETQ. The CDR3 here is CASRTGVWSYNEQFF. The CDR3 DNA follows: TGCGCCAGCAGGACGGGAGTTTGGAGCTACAATGAGCAGTTCTTC.

V gene TRBV11-3 combines with J gene TRBJ2-3; the D is unclear. The germline V and J ends were trimmed by 0 bases and 9 bases, with 7 bases remaining between them. The CDR3 totals 12 residues. The germline gives CDR1 SGHNT, CDR2 YENEEA. The CDR3 nucleotides are TGTGCCAGCAGCTTAGACGACCGCACGCAGTATTTT. This encodes CASSLDDRTQYF.

This clonotype was recorded at least ten times. V gene TRBV20-1 combines with J gene TRBJ2-1; 8 nucleotides agree with TRBD2. CDR3 length equals 14 residues. CDR1 and CDR2 (germline): DFQATT, SNEGSKA (reference sequence). Trimming cost V 3 bases and J 9 bases; bases outside gene matches: 10. The CDR3 here is CSARTREGRVEQFF. The CDR3, as DNA: TGCAGTGCTAGGACCCGGGAGGGCCGGGTTGAGCAGTTCTTC.

V usage is TRBV7-3 and J usage is TRBJ1-5; D is unclear. CDR1 is SGHTA, CDR2 FQGTGA, per germline. The V end lost 6 bases, the J end lost 2 bases, and 14 bases lay between the germline ends. The CDR3 has 15 amino acids. CDR3 coding DNA: TGTGCCAGCAGAACGGACGGGCGATGCAATCAGCCCCAGCATTTT. Protein: CASRTDGRCNQPQHF.

This clonotype was observed at least ten times. The chain uses TRBV25-1 and TRBJ1-3; D perhaps matches TRBD1 (6 bases). CDR3 size: 15 residues. V was shortened by 3 bases and J by 4 bases, with 13 bases between the two germline ends. Germline values: CDR1 MGHDK, CDR2 SYGVNS. As DNA, the CDR3 is TGTGCCAGCAGTGAGGCAGGGGCGGGGGGAAACACCATATATTTT. Translating it yields CASSEAGAGGNTIYF.

Here the CDR3 reads CSVDPTSGGRYNEQFF. CDR3 bases: TGCAGCGTTGACCCGACTAGCGGGGGCCGTTACAATGAGCAGTTCTTC. The chain has TRBV29-1 and TRBJ2-1; 12 nucleotides agree with TRBD2. The CDR3 sequence is 16 residues long. Germline trimming cut 3 bases from V and 4 bases from J; bases unmatched to any gene: 7. Looked up from germline, CDR1 is SQVTM and CDR2 is ANQGSEA.

The chain links TRBV5-1 to TRBJ2-7, with D tentatively TRBD1 (8 bases). CDR1 is SGHRS, CDR2 YFSETQ, per germline. This CDR3 region has 14 residues. The V and J ends lost 7 bases and 3 bases respectively, with 17 bases between them. CDR3 sequence: CASALQGGNYEQYF. The CDR3 DNA follows: TGCGCCAGCGCCCTACAGGGGGGGAACTACGAGCAGTACTTC.

V usage is TRBV12-3 or TRBV12-4 and J usage is TRBJ2-3; D may be TRBD1 or TRBD2 (5 bases each). The CDR3 consists of 18 residues. V was pared by 3 bases and J by 1 base, with 20 bases between. The CDR3 loop is CASSFPGLDSVGTDTQYF. The CDR3 DNA sequence: TGTGCCAGCAGTTTTCCGGGGCTCGACAGTGTTGGCACAGATACGCAGTATTTT.

In its sample, this clonotype was seen a few times. The chain joins TRBV30 to TRBJ2-3; the D gene is possibly TRBD2 (5 bases). CDR1 GTSNPN and CDR2 SVGIG come from the germline V gene (reference sequence). V shed 1 base and J shed 3 bases, with 11 bases lying between them. This CDR3 comprises 14 residues. Here the CDR3 reads CAWSDGVGTDTQYF. For the CDR3, the DNA is TGTGCCTGGAGTGACGGGGTAGGGACAGATACGCAGTATTTT. The full variable domain, its missing parts supplied by reference TRBV30 and TRBJ2-3, is SQTIHQWPATLVQPVGSPLSLECTVEGTSNPNLYWYRQAAGRGLQLLFYSVGIGQISSEVPQNLSASRPQDRQFILSSKKLLLSDSGFYLCAWSDGVGTDTQYFGPGTRLTVL.

This clonotype was seen many times. V usage is TRBV24-1 and J usage is TRBJ2-1; perhaps TRBD2 as D (5 bases). Trimming shortened V by 3 bases and J by 10 bases, and 12 bases separated the two germline ends. CDR3 size: 13 residues. Germline CDR1 KGHDR, CDR2 SFDVKD. In DNA, the CDR3 is TGTGCCACCAGTGATGGGAGACTACGGGAGCAGTTCTTC. This gives the protein CATSDGRLREQFF.

In nucleotides, the CDR3 is TGCAGTGCTACCGGGACAGGCGTCACTGAAGCTTTCTTT. Translated: CSATGTGVTEAFF. The rearrangement links TRBV20-1 to TRBJ1-1; 8 bases map to TRBD1. Germline CDR1 and CDR2: DFQATT and SNEGSKA (reference sequence). The trim removed 4 bases at V and 4 bases at J, leaving 5 bases unmatched. CDR3 size: 13 residues.

This clonotype was recorded many times. The chain couples TRBV10-3 to TRBJ1-1; weak D call: TRBD1 (5 bases). Germline CDR1 ENHRY, CDR2 SYGVKD. The length of the CDR3 is 14 residues. The V end was cut by 6 bases, the J end by 3 bases, with 14 bases between. CDR3 loop: CAIRSTPGDTEAFF. Here the CDR3 DNA reads TGTGCCATCAGGAGTACCCCGGGGGACACTGAAGCTTTCTTT.

This clonotype was observed at least ten times. The chain has TRBV12-3 or TRBV12-4 and TRBJ2-7; TRBD2 agrees at 9 bases. After removal of 5 bases from V and 0 bases from J, the junction contained 2 bases not matched to a gene. This CDR3 is built from 14 residues. CDR3 DNA: TGTGCCAGCAGTGATAGCGGGAGCTCCTACGAGCAGTACTTC. Amino acid sequence: CASSDSGSSYEQYF.

The chain links TRBV9 to TRBJ2-7; 7 bases match TRBD2. This CDR3 is built from 16 residues. The V segment lost 0 bases and the J segment 0 bases; nucleotides outside the gene matches: 6. Germline lookup yields CDR1 SGDLS and CDR2 YYNGEE. CDR3 residues: CASSVGASGFSYEQYF. For the CDR3, the DNA is TGTGCCAGCAGCGTAGGGGCTAGCGGTTTCTCCTACGAGCAGTACTTC.

This chain connects TRBV15 to TRBJ2-5; 11 nucleotides match TRBD2. Per the germline V gene, CDR1 is LNHNV and CDR2 is YYDKDF (reference sequence). The CDR3 loop spans 17 amino acids. Unmatched junction bases numbered 12, after V lost 6 bases and J lost 3 bases. The CDR3 nucleotides read TGTGCCACCAGACCAGGGTGGGTAGCGGGAGGGGAAGAGACCCAGTACTTC. Amino acid sequence: CATRPGWVAGGEETQYF.